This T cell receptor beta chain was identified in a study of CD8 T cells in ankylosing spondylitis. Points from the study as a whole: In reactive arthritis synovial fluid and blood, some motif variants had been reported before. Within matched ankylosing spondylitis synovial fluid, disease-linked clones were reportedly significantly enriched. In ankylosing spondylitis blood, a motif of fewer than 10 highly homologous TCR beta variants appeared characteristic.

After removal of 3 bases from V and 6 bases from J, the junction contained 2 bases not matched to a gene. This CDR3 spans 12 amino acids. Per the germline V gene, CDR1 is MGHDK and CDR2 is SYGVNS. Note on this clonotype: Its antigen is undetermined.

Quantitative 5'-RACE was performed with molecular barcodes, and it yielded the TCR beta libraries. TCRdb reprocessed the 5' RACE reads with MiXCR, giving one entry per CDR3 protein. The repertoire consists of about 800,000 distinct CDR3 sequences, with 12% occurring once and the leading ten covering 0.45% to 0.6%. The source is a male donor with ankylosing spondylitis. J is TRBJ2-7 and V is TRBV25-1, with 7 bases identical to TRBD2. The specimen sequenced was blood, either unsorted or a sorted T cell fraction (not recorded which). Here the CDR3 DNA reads TGTGCCAGCAGTGAGGCGGGGGTCGAGCAGTACTTC. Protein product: CASSEAGVEQYF.